Each of the 21 T cell receptor beta chains below was sequenced from the same sample in a study of T cell repertoires and Cas9 in healthy adults. TCRdb's copy holds only in-frame clones and misses some; the assay was immunoSEQ multiplex PCR. Of approximately 16,000 clones in the sample, around 86% are singletons; the top ten hold roughly 2%. The sample was Tregs (CD4+, CD25+, CD127-, CD137-, CD154-) from PBMCs; culture status not recorded. The source is a human donor in good health.

This sequence joins TRBV11-2 and TRBJ1-2, with D perhaps matching TRBD1 (6 bases). There are 15 residues in the CDR3. The V end lost 1 base, the J end lost 5 bases, and 14 bases lay between the germline ends. CDR1 and CDR2 (germline): SGHAT, FQNNGV. The CDR3: CASSLGSGQLYGYTF. The CDR3 DNA reads TGTGCCAGCAGCTTAGGATCCGGACAGTTATATGGCTACACCTTC.

This clone appeared once. The chain links TRBV19 to TRBJ2-1; D not certain. Trimming pared 3 bases from V and 7 bases from J, leaving 10 bases between. The germline gives CDR1 LNHDA, CDR2 SQIVND (reference sequence). The CDR3 consists of 13 residues. CDR3 nucleotides: TGTGCCAGTAGTATCCAGGCCTTTAATGAGCAGTTCTTC. It yields the protein CASSIQAFNEQFF.

The genes are TRBV6-1 and TRBJ2-1; possibly TRBD2 for D (7 bases). Trimming took off 8 bases at V and 10 bases at J, with 18 bases between the two ends. Germline V gives CDR1 MNHNS, CDR2 SASEGT. There are 13 residues in the CDR3. The CDR3 sequence is CASSLRGAFEQFF. The CDR3 DNA reads as TGTGCCAGCTCCTTACGGGGGGCTTTCGAGCAGTTCTTC.

The chain employs TRBV5-1 and TRBJ2-5; perhaps TRBD1 as D (6 bases). CDR3 size: 15 residues. Germline V CDR1 and CDR2: SGHRS, YFSETQ. V lost 2 bases and J 4 bases, leaving 15 bases between the germline ends. The CDR3 region has the DNA TGCGCCAGCAGCTTAGGGACGGTAGGGGGAGAGACCCAGTACTTC. Residues: CASSLGTVGGETQYF.

The chain couples TRBV11-2 to TRBJ2-3, with 10 bases lining up with TRBD1. Germline loops: CDR1 SGHAT, CDR2 FQNNGV. The V and J ends lost 5 bases and 3 bases, in that order; junction bases with no gene match: 5. The CDR3 contains 15 residues. CDR3: CASSPTGGLTDTQYF. CDR3 coding DNA: TGTGCCAGCAGCCCGACAGGGGGCTTAACAGATACGCAGTATTTT.

The DNA for the CDR3 is TGTGCCAGCAGACGGGCAGATACGCAGTATTTT. This encodes CASRRADTQYF. The V gene is TRBV6-1, the J gene TRBJ2-3; D unclear. The CDR3 spans 11 residues. Trimming left V 6 bases short and J 4 bases short, with 5 bases between. In germline, CDR1 is MNHNS, CDR2 SASEGT.

This chain connects TRBV15 to TRBJ1-1, with 8 bases fitting TRBD1. V gave up 3 bases and J gave up 4 bases; unmatched junction bases: 4. The CDR3 extends over 14 amino acids. Germline V CDR1 and CDR2: LNHNV, YYDKDF (reference sequence). The CDR3 bases are TGTGCCACCAGCAGCCTCCAGGGGGCCACTGAAGCTTTCTTT. Protein sequence: CATSSLQGATEAFF.

J is TRBJ2-7 and V is TRBV2; D not certain. The germline V gene encodes CDR1 SNHLY and CDR2 FYNNEI. The CDR3 is 15 residues long. The germline V and J ends were trimmed by 6 bases and 3 bases, with 18 bases remaining between them. The CDR3 DNA follows: TGTGCCAGCAGCCGATTGGGAACGGGTAGCTACGAGCAGTACTTC. Residues: CASSRLGTGSYEQYF.

This clone was detected once. This chain uses TRBV5-1 with TRBJ1-2; possibly TRBD1 for D (6 bases). Germline V gene lookup returns CDR1 SGHRS and CDR2 YFSETQ. The CDR3 loop spans 16 amino acids. V was pared by 0 bases and J by 4 bases, with 16 bases between. This CDR3 reads CASSLAMGAAGYGYTF. Written as DNA, the CDR3 is TGCGCCAGCAGCTTGGCCATGGGGGCAGCCGGCTATGGCTACACCTTC.

Only a few counts were recorded for this clone. This chain joins TRBV4-1 and TRBJ1-4; 8 positions agree with TRBD1. Germline CDR1 MGHRA, CDR2 YSYEKL. The CDR3 spans 15 residues. Trimming cost V 3 bases and J 4 bases; bases outside gene matches: 4. The CDR3 DNA follows: TGCGCCAGCAGCCACACAGGGGGAAGTAATGAAAAACTGTTTTTT. Its protein is CASSHTGGSNEKLFF.

As DNA, the CDR3 is TGTGCCAGCAGTGGAATCTTTGACAATAACTATGGCTACACCTTC. Protein sequence: CASSGIFDNNYGYTF. The chain couples TRBV6-5 to TRBJ1-2; no clear D. This CDR3 region has 15 residues. Trimming took 5 bases from V and 1 from J, leaving 14 bases between them. Germline CDR1 is MNHEY and CDR2 is SVGAGI.

Concerning this clone: One end of the junction is discordant with germline, which a read error may explain. V gene TRBV7-9 combines with J gene TRBJ1-1; D not resolved. CDR1 and CDR2 (germline): SEHNR, FQNEAQ (reference sequence). The CDR3 length is 13 residues. The CDR3 DNA sequence: TGTGCCAGCAGCTTAGCGCAGAACGCTGAAGCTTTCTTT. This codes for CASSLAQNAEAFF.

The CDR3: CATSSGVTGGGADTQYF. DNA for the CDR3: TGTGCCACCAGCTCCGGCGTAACGGGCGGGGGCGCAGATACGCAGTATTTT. This sequence joins TRBV15 and TRBJ2-3; D might be TRBD2 (7 bases). CDR3 size: 17 residues. The V end was cut by 5 bases, the J end by 4 bases, with 22 bases between. Germline-derived CDR1 and CDR2 are LNHNV and YYDKDF (reference sequence).

The chain is built from TRBV5-8 and TRBJ2-2; TRBD2 might be the D (6 bases). V was clipped by 4 bases and J by 9 bases, with 13 bases between them. The CDR3 loop spans 13 amino acids. Per the germline V gene, CDR1 is SGHTS and CDR2 is YDEGEE. The CDR3 sequence: CASSREQVRELFF. Here the CDR3 DNA reads TGTGCCAGCAGCCGGGAGCAAGTTCGGGAGCTGTTTTTT.

The rearrangement joins TRBV5-5 to TRBJ1-4, with D perhaps TRBD1 (5 bases). This CDR3 is 14 amino acids long. CDR1 and CDR2 (germline): SGHKS, YYEKEE (reference sequence). V lost 4 bases and J 4 bases, leaving 11 bases between the germline ends. The CDR3 loop reads CASSQPGLNEKLFF. The CDR3 coding sequence is TGTGCCAGCAGCCAACCGGGACTTAATGAAAAACTGTTTTTT.

The V gene is TRBV15, the J gene TRBJ1-6; the D gene is possibly TRBD1 (5 bases). Trimming cost V 1 base and J 9 bases, with 16 bases left between them. This CDR3 is 16 amino acids long. Germline assignment: CDR1 LNHNV and CDR2 YYDKDF (reference sequence). The CDR3 nucleotides read TGTGCCACCAGCAGAGGCCGGGACCGGGGCGGTTCACCCCTCCACTTT. As protein: CATSRGRDRGGSPLHF. Variable domain in full (rest from reference TRBV15 and TRBJ1-6): DAMVIQNPRYQVTQFGKPVTLSCSQTLNHNVMYWYQQKSSQAPKLLFHYYDKDFNNEADTPDNFQSRRPNTSFCFLDIRSPGLGDTAMYLCATSRGRDRGGSPLHFGNGTRLTVT.

This clone was recorded once. The rearrangement uses TRBV6-5 and TRBJ1-6; maybe TRBD1 (5 bases). Per the germline V gene, CDR1 is MNHEY and CDR2 is SVGAGI. Deletions cut 5 bases from V and 7 bases from J, with 12 bases between. The CDR3 spans 14 residues. DNA for the CDR3: TGTGCCAGCAGTGAAGGGGTCCGGAATTCACCCCTCCACTTT. Translating it yields CASSEGVRNSPLHF.

This chain joins TRBV5-6 and TRBJ1-6; TRBD1 aligns across 7 bases. The CDR3 runs to 15 residues. CDR1 SGHDT and CDR2 YYEEEE come from the germline V gene. V was pared by 1 base and J by 8 bases, with 6 bases of the junction left unmatched. The CDR3 loop is CASSLPGGGHSPLHF. DNA of the CDR3: TGTGCCAGCAGCTTGCCAGGGGGAGGCCATTCACCCCTCCACTTT.

The chain employs TRBV28 and TRBJ1-2, with D maybe TRBD1 (6 bases). Germline lookup yields CDR1 MDHEN and CDR2 SYDVKM. Deletions cut 5 bases from V and 8 bases from J, with 18 bases between. This CDR3 contains 14 residues. The CDR3 coding sequence is TGTGCCAGCAGTCCCCGACAGGAAGTAGGAGGCTACACCTTC. This gives the protein CASSPRQEVGGYTF.

This chain connects TRBV5-5 to TRBJ2-7; D is undetermined. The CDR3 totals 16 residues. The V end was cut by 2 bases, the J end by 0 bases, with 15 bases between. CDR1 and CDR2 from the germline V gene are SGHKS and YYEKEE (reference sequence). CDR3: CASSFISGSHSYEQYF. In nucleotides, the CDR3 is TGTGCCAGCAGCTTTATATCAGGATCCCACTCCTACGAGCAGTACTTC.

The chain has TRBV19 and TRBJ1-4; tentative D call: TRBD1 (5 bases). The V end was cut by 3 bases, the J end by 0 bases, with 17 bases between. The germline V gene encodes CDR1 LNHDA and CDR2 SQIVND (reference sequence). The length of the CDR3 is 18 residues. The CDR3 bases are TGTGCCAGTAGTATTTTGCGCAGGGCCCGTGCAACTAATGAAAAACTGTTTTTT. Translation: CASSILRRARATNEKLFF.